This T cell receptor (beta chain) was observed in a study of blood T cell repertoires in COVID-19 (dated by TCRdb to the early 2020s). Background for the entire study: Samples from collaborators originated in the United States, Italy and Spain and spanned both the acute and convalescent phases of COVID-19. The material from the prospective study consisted of cDNA or gDNA derived from T cells, B-cell-depleted T cells, or PBMCs. Deeply sampled blood TCRbeta repertoires from subjects exposed to, actively infected with, or recovered from COVID-19 were included in the dataset. The repertoires were made available in a free public database intended to serve as a resource for research on the immune response to SARS-CoV-2. The samples were drawn from two sources: the first 160 participants of the ongoing ImmuneRACE study, and fewer than 1,500 subjects contributed by 6 global collaborators. Nearly every sample came with metadata listing a de-identified subject ID, COVID-19 status, age in years and sex. Where available, HLA class I and class II types were obtained from metadata supplied by the sample provider rather than from assay-based typing. General study outcomes and caveats: The amount of clinical and demographic metadata varied by source and participant and was provided uncurated.

CDR1 and CDR2 are read off the germline V gene as SGHRS and YFSETQ. V is cut back by 3 bases and J by 10 bases, with 15 bases in the junction unmatched. From its cysteine to its phenylalanine, the CDR3 spans 17 amino acids. Only CDR3 DNA remains: 51 bases, in frame from the first base. Whole blood was collected in K2EDTA tubes by collaborating institutions according to the institutions' own protocols. For TCRbeta analysis, collaborators shipped samples in one of three forms: frozen whole blood, isolated PBMCs, or DNA extracted from either of those sample types. Concerning this clone itself: Its antigen is unknown. There are no base qualities to consult, and no much larger clone falls within one base.

TCRbeta CDR3 regions were amplified from genomic DNA by means of the immunoSEQ Assay, a bias-controlled multiplex PCR. From the authors' description of their analysis: The number of nucleated cells in each sample was estimated from the amplification of reference gene primers within the assay. Sequence reads were collapsed and filtered to measure the absolute abundance of every unique TCRbeta CDR3 rearrangement. For each sample, productive Simpson clonality was calculated as the square root of Simpson's diversity index over productive rearrangements. TCRdb mirrors the immuneACCESS table, restricted to in-frame sequences. Some clones are absent from its copies; in checked studies, under half trace to an unresolved V gene, and the reason for the others is unknown. For V, J and clone size, that table is used; D and trimming come from the DNA. For this sample there are around 200,000 clones; less than 90% appear just once. Together, the top ten hold around 1.1% of the sample.

Sequenced sample: peripheral blood. The source is a man aged 30 to 45 with acute or convalescent COVID-19. The chain employs TRBV5-1 and TRBJ2-1; 11 of the junction bases match TRBD1. For the CDR3, the sequence is CASSSRPGTGGGVEQFF. The DNA sequence is given as TGCGCCAGCAGCTCCCGGCCCGGGACAGGGGGAGGAGTGGAGCAGTTCTTC.